This T cell receptor beta chain came from a study of identifying expanded T cells in peripheral blood. Measured with immunoSEQ multiplex PCR; TCRdb has only the in-frame clones, and not every one. Altogether about 85,000 clones are present, around 90% being singletons, with the ten largest covering roughly 19%. There are 15 residues in the CDR3. Germline V gives CDR1 SGHTA, CDR2 FQGNSA. V was clipped by 5 bases and J by 6 bases, with 17 bases between them. This TCR was sampled from a person aged 18 to 70 in good health. Sequencing was carried out using blood. The chain employs TRBV7-2 and TRBJ1-5; the D gene is possibly TRBD1 (5 bases). The CDR3 nucleotides read TGTGCCAGCAGCCCAAGGGTAGGGGCGGGTCAGCCCCAGCATTTT. Residues: CASSPRVGAGQPQHF.